The present TCR beta chain was sequenced within a study of T cells in Graves' hyperthyroidism and ophthalmopathy. The CDR3 extends over 13 amino acids. Germline V gene sequence: CDR1 LGHDT, CDR2 YNNKEL (reference sequence). With 4 bases removed from V and 18 bases from J, the gap between germline ends came to 19 bases. Many counts were recorded for this clonotype. Amplified TCR beta CDR3 regions derived from RNA transcripts. A first-round RT-PCR of the TCR CDR3 used the HTBI primer set. Each CDR3 protein gets one entry after TCRdb re-called the multiplex PCR reads with MiXCR. The sample yields 690,000 or so distinct CDR3 sequences, over 15% seen once.

The clonotype originates from a woman in her 50s with Graves' hyperthyroidism that later progressed to Graves' ophthalmopathy. V usage is TRBV3-1 and J usage is TRBJ1-6; possible D gene TRBD1, 6 bases. Sequencing was done on a sample of blood. Here the CDR3 DNA reads TGTGCCAGCAGCCTGGGGGCCCAGTCACCAGGCCACTTT. Protein sequence: CASSLGAQSPGHF.